These T cell receptor beta chains were read from a single sample in a study of T cells in Graves' hyperthyroidism and ophthalmopathy. Using its own MiXCR run on the multiplex PCR reads, TCRdb lists one record per CDR3 protein. The table lists hundreds of thousands of distinct CDR3 sequences, under 25% of them singletons. What was sequenced was blood. The receptor source for this set is a woman in her 70s with Graves' ophthalmopathy. The CDR3 runs from the conserved cysteine through the conserved F or W. D genes are given only for firm matches. Clone sizes are given selectively: once, few, many, or a class where the clone is expanded.

TGTGCCAGCAGACACAGGACTCCAACGGAATCACCCCTCCACTTT | CASRHRTPTESPLHF | TRBJ1-6 | many | TRBV6-1 | .
TGTGCCTGGAGGCAGACAGGTAGCAATCAGCCCCAGCATTTT | CAWRQTGSNQPQHF | TRBJ1-5 | few | TRBV30 | .
TGTGCCAGCAGAAAGACAGGGGGAGAGACCCAGTACTTC | CASRKTGGETQYF | TRBJ2-5 | few | TRBV6-1 | TRBD1
TGTGCCAGCAGCACATCCAGGACTGAAGCTTTCTTT | CASSTSRTEAFF | TRBJ1-1 | many | TRBV3-1 | .
TGCGCCAGCAGCTCCCCCGTCCTTAATGAGCAGTTCTTC | CASSSPVLNEQFF | TRBJ2-1 | . | TRBV5-1 | .
TGTGCCAGCAGGCGCGGACTAGCGGGGGGCAATGAGCAGTTCTTC | CASRRGLAGGNEQFF | TRBJ2-1 | few | TRBV6-1 | TRBD2
TGTGCCAGCAGTTTCCGGCTAGCGGGGTCCCTTGAAACCCAGTACTTC | CASSFRLAGSLETQYF | TRBJ2-5 | few | TRBV27 | TRBD2
TGCAGCGTTGACCCAGGACTAGCGGGAAACAATGAGCAGTTCTTC | CSVDPGLAGNNEQFF | TRBJ2-1 | few | TRBV29-1 | TRBD2
TGCGCCAGCAGCTTGGTGTCAGGGGGAACTAATGAAAAACTGTTTTTT | CASSLVSGGTNEKLFF | TRBJ1-4 | once | TRBV5-1 | TRBD1
TGTGCCAGCACCCTCGGGACAGGGGGTGGTCAGCCCCAGCATTTT | CASTLGTGGGQPQHF | TRBJ1-5 | many | TRBV6-1 | TRBD1
TGTGCCAGCAGTTACTCGATTTCCGCCACTGAAGCTTTCTTT | CASSYSISATEAFF | TRBJ1-1 | few | TRBV6-2/TRBV6-3 | .
TGTGCCAGCAGCTTAAGCGGGAGGGCCAATTTTAGAGATACGCAGTATTTT | CASSLSGRANFRDTQYF | TRBJ2-3 | many | TRBV7-2 | TRBD2
TGCGCCAGCAGCTTGGCCGCCGGGACAGGCACTGAAGCTTTCTTT | CASSLAAGTGTEAFF | TRBJ1-1 | . | TRBV5-1 | TRBD1
TGTGCCAGCACCCCAACGGGAGGGCCCAATGAGCAGTTCTTC | CASTPTGGPNEQFF | TRBJ2-1 | . | TRBV7-2 | TRBD2
TGCGCCAGCAGCTTGGAGTGGAGAGCCTACGAGCAGTACTTC | CASSLEWRAYEQYF | TRBJ2-7 | few | TRBV5-1 | .
TGTGCCAGCAGCAAGGACAGGTTCCAAGAGACCCAGTACTTC | CASSKDRFQETQYF | TRBJ2-5 | . | TRBV11-3 | TRBD1
TGTGCCAGCAGTTACTCCGGGACTAGCGGGAGAACAGATACGCAGTATTTT | CASSYSGTSGRTDTQYF | TRBJ2-3 | few | TRBV6-2/TRBV6-3 | TRBD2
TGTGCCAGCAGCAATCAGGGGCCGAACACTGAAGCTTTCTTT | CASSNQGPNTEAFF | TRBJ1-1 | few | TRBV28 | .
TGTGCCAACACCTCGGCTATAGGCCTCTACGAGCAGTACTTC | CANTSAIGLYEQYF | TRBJ2-7 | . | TRBV7-9 | .
TGCAGTGCCCACGGCCGGCCGGTGGATGAAAAACTGTTTTTT | CSAHGRPVDEKLFF | TRBJ1-4 | few | TRBV20-1 | .
TGTGCCATCAGTGAGGGGCCTAGCAATCAGCCCCAGCATTTT | CAISEGPSNQPQHF | TRBJ1-5 | . | TRBV10-3 | .
TGTGCCAGCAGTTTACCGGGGACACGGTTACATGAGCAGTTCTTC | CASSLPGTRLHEQFF | TRBJ2-1 | few | TRBV28 | .
TGTGCCAGCAGCCTGGGGATGAGCTCCTACAATGAGCAGCTCTTC | CASSLGMSSYNEQLF | TRBJ2-1 | . | TRBV12-3/TRBV12-4 | .
TGCAGCGCGGGACTAGCGGGACCGGAGACCCAGTACTTC | CSAGLAGPETQYF | TRBJ2-5 | . | TRBV20-1 | TRBD2
TGTGCCACCAAGACGGGGGGGCGCGGCACAGATACGCAGTATTTT | CATKTGGRGTDTQYF | TRBJ2-3 | . | TRBV27 | TRBD2
TGTGCCAGCAGTTCGGCCGGTGGACTAGCGGGCCTGGGGGGGGAGCAGTTCTTC | CASSSAGGLAGLGGEQFF | TRBJ2-1 | . | TRBV6-5 | TRBD2
TGTGCCAGCAGCGTACACAAGACCCAGAACTATGGCTACACCTTC | CASSVHKTQNYGYTF | TRBJ1-2 | . | TRBV9 | .
TGTGCCAGTAGTATTCCAGGGAGCACAGATACGCAGTATTTT | CASSIPGSTDTQYF | TRBJ2-3 | . | TRBV19 | .
TGTGCCACCAGCAGAGATAGCATTGATACGCAGTATTTT | CATSRDSIDTQYF | TRBJ2-3 | few | TRBV15 | .
TGTGCCAGCAGCCCCGGGGGCGGGGCTAGCACAGATACGCAGTATTTT | CASSPGGGASTDTQYF | TRBJ2-3 | . | TRBV12-3/TRBV12-4 | .
TGCGCCAGCAGCAAGGACAGGGGGCAATCCGGGGAGCTGTTTTTT | CASSKDRGQSGELFF | TRBJ2-2 | once | TRBV5-1 | TRBD1
TGCGCCAGCAAAACCGGGACAAGGGCCTATGAGCAGTTCTTC | CASKTGTRAYEQFF | TRBJ2-1 | . | TRBV5-1 | .
TGTGCCACCTGTTCCGACACCGGGCGCACTGAAGCTTTCTTT | CATCSDTGRTEAFF | TRBJ1-1 | many | TRBV6-1 | .
TGTGCCAGCAGCCTACTCACCTATGGCTACACCTTC | CASSLLTYGYTF | TRBJ1-2 | . | TRBV3-1 | .
TGTGCCAGCAGCCACCTCCGGGACCGAAGGTACTTC | CASSHLRDRRYF | TRBJ2-5 | many | TRBV11-2 | .
TGTGCCAGCAGCGTTACGGGACAGGGGTCCTACGAGCAGTACTTC | CASSVTGQGSYEQYF | TRBJ2-7 | . | TRBV11-2 | TRBD1
TGTGCCAGCAGTTTAGGTGGGGTAAACACTGAAGCTTTCTTT | CASSLGGVNTEAFF | TRBJ1-1 | many | TRBV12-3/TRBV12-4 | .
TGCGCCAGCAGCTTTTTAACGGGAGACCCCTACGAGCAGTACTTC | CASSFLTGDPYEQYF | TRBJ2-7 | . | TRBV5-1 | .
TGTGCCAGCGGGGGACTTCCCATCACAGATACGCAGTATTTT | CASGGLPITDTQYF | TRBJ2-3 | few | TRBV2 | .
TGTGCCAGCAGACCTTCTGGAAACACCATATATTTT | CASRPSGNTIYF | TRBJ1-3 | . | TRBV6-2/TRBV6-3 | .
TGTGCCACGGGAAGTGAAGCTTTCTTT | CATGSEAFF | TRBJ1-1 | . | TRBV12-3/TRBV12-4 | .
TGTGCCAGCAATGATGGGGGTAGGAATGAAAAACTGTTTTTT | CASNDGGRNEKLFF | TRBJ1-4 | few | TRBV9 | .
TGTGCCAGCAGCTTAGTTTCCCGGGGGCAATACGAGCAGTACTTC | CASSLVSRGQYEQYF | TRBJ2-7 | . | TRBV11-2 | .
TGTGCCAGTAGTATCAGGCAGGGGTCGTCCTACGAGCAGTACTTC | CASSIRQGSSYEQYF | TRBJ2-7 | few | TRBV19 | .
TGCGCCAGCAGCCAGACATGGCAAAATTCACCCCTCCACTTT | CASSQTWQNSPLHF | TRBJ1-6 | few | TRBV4-3 | .
TGCAGTGCTGACCCGGGACTAGCGGGAGGGTTGCATACGCAGTATTTT | CSADPGLAGGLHTQYF | TRBJ2-3 | . | TRBV20-1 | TRBD2
TGCGCCAGCACCGTGGGGTCTTCGAATTCACCCCTCCACTTT | CASTVGSSNSPLHF | TRBJ1-6 | . | TRBV5-1 | .
TGTGCCACCAGCAGAGATCGGGGTAGCATCGATGAGCAGTTCTTC | CATSRDRGSIDEQFF | TRBJ2-1 | . | TRBV15 | .